This paragraph covers one T cell receptor beta chain sequence. This clone was found once. There is no known antigen for this receptor. Qualities for individual bases were not recorded, and no much larger clone is one base off. V lost 2 bases and J lost 8 bases; the stretch between them is 11 bases long. CDR1 is given as MNHNS and CDR2 as SASEGT, both from the germline V gene. From its cysteine to its phenylalanine, the CDR3 spans 13 amino acids. Only CDR3 DNA is held: 39 bases, read in frame from base 1. The sample comes from a study of siplizumab effects on memory and regulatory T cells (dated by TCRdb to 2018 to 2020). With respect to the entire study: The study examined how the anti-CD2 antibody siplizumab affects alloreactive T-cell subsets in allogeneic mixed lymphocyte reactions built from human PBMCs.

The method behind the library was the immunoSEQ multiplex PCR assay. The deep sequencing platform assayed approximately 100,000 TCR templates per sample. Genomic DNA extracted from sorted T cells was used for TCRbeta CDR3 sequencing. Per the authors' processing: Clonal analysis of TCRbeta CDR3 data was done in the R programming language. Alloreactive CD4+ and CD8+ clones were defined by comparing unstimulated samples with post-reaction CFSE-low samples. Regulatory or non-regulatory origin of alloreactive CD4+ clones was assigned by matching sequences to the sorted unstimulated Treg and non-Treg repertoires. Drawn from immuneACCESS, this table holds only the in-frame rearrangements with V and J called that TCRdb kept. Clones are partly lost; checked studies trace under half to an unresolved V gene and leave the rest unexplained. V and J calls and clone size come straight from that table; D and trimming were deduced from the DNA. The sample yields 65,000 to 70,000 clones; 88% were counted once. The ten biggest clones cover around 1.8% of the sample.

TCRbeta CDR3 sequencing was performed on sorted unstimulated T cells and on proliferating T cells recovered from mixed lymphocyte reactions. Fresh whole blood from some ten HLA-typed healthy donors was used as the source from which PBMCs were isolated. To map where alloreactive clones came from, unstimulated CD4+ regulatory T cells were FACS-sorted. Study-wide conclusions, independent of this receptor: Because sequences below about 10^-5 frequency were poorly captured, only a minor fraction of alloreactive clones could be mapped to unstimulated subsets. The suppressive function of proliferating Tregs from siplizumab cultures was not functionally confirmed. A naive or memory phenotype could not be assigned to roughly 75-96% of proliferating CD4+ or CD8+ clones. Greater diversity appeared to be present in unstimulated naive T cells than in memory T cells, and a substantial contribution to the alloresponse seemed to be made by naive cells. The cumulative frequency of alloreactive sequences traceable to unstimulated CD4+ memory T cells was significantly reduced by siplizumab. Among mappable alloreactive CD4+ clones, the Treg-derived fraction averaged around 63% with siplizumab versus 25% to 30% in control reactions.

Sequences were obtained from Tregs sorted from blood. The receptor comes from a human donor in good health. The chain is encoded by TRBV6-1 joined to TRBJ2-3; no D segment can be confidently identified. CDR3 reads: CASSESLVSTQYF. At the DNA level, the sequence is TGTGCCAGCAGTGAAAGTTTAGTCAGTACGCAGTATTTT.